This paragraph reports one TCR beta chain. Its antigen is currently unknown. The CDR3 length is 18 residues. V was pared by 2 bases and J by 0 bases, with 12 bases of the junction left unmatched. Germline V CDR1 and CDR2: GTSNPN, SVGIG (reference sequence). Primers included in the PCR were 60 Vbeta and 13 Jbeta primers. Sequencing used immunoSEQ multiplex PCR; TCRdb keeps in-frame clones, though not all of them. The sample lists around 180,000 clones, 84% occurring once. This sample stems from a study of cytomegalovirus exposure and HLA in healthy donors. General study findings and limits: Association with HLA alleles at 0.05 false discovery rate was found for around 17,000 TCR beta sequences in a later analysis.

This receptor was taken from a boy aged 10-17 years in good health and CMV-seronegative. Sequencing used PBMCs. V usage is TRBV30 and J usage is TRBJ2-7, with 11 bases that match TRBD2. Here the CDR3 DNA reads TGTGCCTGGAGTCCGACTAGCGGGATTCCGTTGTCCTCCTACGAGCAGTACTTC. Protein: CAWSPTSGIPLSSYEQYF.